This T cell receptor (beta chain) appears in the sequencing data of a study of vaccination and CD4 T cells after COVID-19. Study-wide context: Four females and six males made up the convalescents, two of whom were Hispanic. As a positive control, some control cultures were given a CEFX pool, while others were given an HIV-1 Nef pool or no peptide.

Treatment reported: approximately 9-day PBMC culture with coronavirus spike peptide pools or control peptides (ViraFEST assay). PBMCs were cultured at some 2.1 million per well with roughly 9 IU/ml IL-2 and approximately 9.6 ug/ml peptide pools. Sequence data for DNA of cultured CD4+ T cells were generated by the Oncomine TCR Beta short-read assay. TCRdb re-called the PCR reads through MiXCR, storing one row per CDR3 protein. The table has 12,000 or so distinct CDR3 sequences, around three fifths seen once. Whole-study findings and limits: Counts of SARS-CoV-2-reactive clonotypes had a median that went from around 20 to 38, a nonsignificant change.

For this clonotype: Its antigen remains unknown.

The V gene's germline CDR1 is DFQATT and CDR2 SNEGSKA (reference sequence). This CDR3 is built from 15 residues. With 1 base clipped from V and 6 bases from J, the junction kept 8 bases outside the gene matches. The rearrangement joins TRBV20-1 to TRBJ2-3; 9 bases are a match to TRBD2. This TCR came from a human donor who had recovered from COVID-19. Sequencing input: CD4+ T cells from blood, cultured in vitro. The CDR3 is CSARGRAGGGDTQYF. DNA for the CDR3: TGCAGTGCTAGAGGACGTGCGGGAGGGGGGGATACGCAGTATTTT.